The entry below gives a single T cell receptor (beta chain) sequence along with its context. This sample was taken from a study of blood T cell repertoires in COVID-19. Clones were read by immunoSEQ multiplex PCR, and TCRdb kept only the in-frame ones, dropping some. The sample holds 300,000 to 400,000 clones; around 87% are singletons and the top ten take 2% to 2.5%. The trim removed 0 bases at V and 0 bases at J, leaving 6 bases unmatched. From germline, CDR1 is SGHRS and CDR2 YFSETQ. The CDR3 contains 17 residues. The sequence derives from a woman between 55 and 75 years old with COVID-19, enrolled during active disease. Sequencing was performed on peripheral blood. J is TRBJ2-5 and V is TRBV5-1; 9 positions match TRBD2. CDR3 sequence (DNA): TGCGCCAGCAGCTTGGTGGCTAGCGGGGAGTACCAAGAGACCCAGTACTTC. This sequence encodes CASSLVASGEYQETQYF.